This T cell receptor (beta chain) was sequenced in a study of T cells after yellow fever vaccination. Study-level information: Preparation used SMART-Seq v4 Ultra Low Input for the low-cell-number fractions. Whole-study findings and limits: Secondary responses were weaker yet peaked faster, day 5 versus 15. Boosting was followed by the reappearance of most primary-vaccination clones (about 96% CD4, about 90% CD8).

V was pared by 7 bases and J by 3 bases, with 9 bases between. The germline gives CDR1 MNHEY, CDR2 SVGAGI. CDR3 length: 13 residues. TCRdb ran MiXCR on the 5' RACE reads and lists one entry per CDR3 protein. The sample includes 150,000 to 200,000 distinct CDR3 sequences, roughly 9% of them seen just once. Regarding this clonotype: The antigen remains unidentified.

This TCR was sampled from a man aged 18-30 years who received the YFV17D yellow fever vaccine. Sequencing was performed on CD8+ T cells sorted from PBMCs, taken 45 days after the yellow fever booster vaccination. This chain links TRBV6-5 with TRBJ2-2; D gene ambiguous. The CDR3 nucleotides read TGTGCCAGCAAACTGGGCTACACCGGGGAGCTGTTTTTT. It translates to CASKLGYTGELFF.